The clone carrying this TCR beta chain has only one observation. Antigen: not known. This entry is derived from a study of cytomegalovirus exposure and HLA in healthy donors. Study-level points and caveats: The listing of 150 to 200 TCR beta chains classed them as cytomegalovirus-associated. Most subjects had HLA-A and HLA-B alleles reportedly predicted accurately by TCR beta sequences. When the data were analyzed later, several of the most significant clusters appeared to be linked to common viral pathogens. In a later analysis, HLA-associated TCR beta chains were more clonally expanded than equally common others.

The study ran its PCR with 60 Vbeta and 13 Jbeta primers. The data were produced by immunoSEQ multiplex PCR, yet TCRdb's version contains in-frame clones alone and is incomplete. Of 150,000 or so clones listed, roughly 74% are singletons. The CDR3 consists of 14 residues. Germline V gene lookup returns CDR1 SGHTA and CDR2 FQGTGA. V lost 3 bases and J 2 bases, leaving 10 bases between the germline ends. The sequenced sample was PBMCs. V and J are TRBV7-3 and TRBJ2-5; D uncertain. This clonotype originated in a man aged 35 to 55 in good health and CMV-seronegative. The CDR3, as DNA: TGTGCCAGCAGCTTTGGCGGTCAACAAGAGACCCAGTACTTC. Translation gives CASSFGGQQETQYF.